This TCR beta chain emerged from a study of blood T cell repertoires in COVID-19 (dated by TCRdb to the early 2020s). For context, the study as a whole: Collaborator samples came from the United States, Italy and Spain and covered acute and convalescent phases of COVID-19. The dataset comprised deeply sampled blood TCRbeta repertoires from subjects exposed to, actively infected with, or recovered from COVID-19. The repertoires were released in a freely available public database meant as a resource for research on the immune response to SARS-CoV-2. Where HLA class I and class II types were available, the types were taken from metadata supplied by the sample provider, not from assay-based typing. The prospective study material was composed of cDNA or gDNA derived from T cells, B-cell-depleted T cells, or PBMCs. Nearly every sample came with metadata listing a de-identified subject ID, COVID-19 status, age in years and sex. The samples were drawn from two sources: the first 160 participants of the ongoing ImmuneRACE study, and 1,000 to 1,500 subjects contributed by 6 global collaborators.

As encoded in the germline V gene (reference sequence), CDR1 is GTSNPN while CDR2 is SVGIG. Cut back by 0 bases and 2 bases, the V and J ends lie 10 bases apart. The CDR3 contains 14 residues, cysteine and phenylalanine counted. Left in the record is the CDR3 DNA by itself, 42 bases read in frame from the first base. TCRbeta CDR3 regions were amplified from genomic DNA by means of the immunoSEQ Assay, a bias-controlled multiplex PCR. Under the source paper's analysis protocol: Nucleated cell counts per sample were estimated from amplification of reference gene primers within the assay. To quantify the absolute abundance of each unique TCRbeta CDR3 rearrangement, sequence reads were collapsed and filtered. For each sample, productive Simpson clonality was calculated by taking the square root of Simpson's diversity index across productive rearrangements. Entries here come from immuneACCESS through TCRdb and include only in-frame sequences with V and J called. Some clones fail to appear in such tables; in the studies checked, an unresolved V gene covers under half of the shortfall, and the cause of the remainder is unknown. V, J and clone size were drawn from that table, and D and trimming were deduced from the DNA. Across this sample there are some 200,000 clones, with 87% seen only once. The top ten constitute around 13% of the sample.

Points the paper makes about the study in general: The amount of clinical and demographic metadata varied by source and participant and was provided uncurated.

As concerns this clone: No cognate antigen has been identified for it. The input lacks base qualities; no much larger clone sits a single base away.

In Seattle, one collaborating source enrolled patients while the infection was active and tracked those patients longitudinally over the course of disease. Each collaborating institution followed its own protocols to collect whole blood in K2EDTA tubes. For TCRbeta analysis, collaborators shipped samples as frozen whole blood, isolated PBMCs, or DNA extracted from either of those sample types. This chain joins TRBV30 to TRBJ1-2, with no reliable assignment of the D segment. Sequenced: peripheral blood. The TCR comes from a woman in her 70s with COVID-19, enrolled during active disease. The CDR3 reads as follows: CAWSVTDVNYGYTF. The DNA sequence reads TGTGCCTGGAGTGTCACAGACGTAAACTATGGCTACACCTTC.